This T cell receptor beta chain was documented in a study of cytomegalovirus exposure and HLA in healthy donors. V was shortened by 0 bases and J by 9 bases, with 21 bases between the two germline ends. CDR1 is SGHVS and CDR2 is FNYEAQ in the germline V gene. The CDR3 extends over 17 amino acids. Primers: 60 Vbeta forward and 13 Jbeta reverse. Clones were sequenced by immunoSEQ multiplex PCR, and TCRdb holds only the in-frame ones, with some missing. This sample has 150,000 to 200,000 clones, with about four fifths found just once. The gene calls are TRBV7-6 and TRBJ1-3, with D perhaps matching TRBD1 (5 bases). Sequencing was carried out using PBMCs. The sequence was collected from a woman aged 18-30 years in good health and CMV-seronegative. The CDR3 region is CASSLAPGRTLSSTIYF. CDR3 sequence (DNA): TGTGCCAGCAGCTTAGCTCCTGGACGGACACTGTCGTCCACCATATATTTT.